What follows are 18 T cell receptor beta chains derived from one specimen sequenced in a study of Ad26.COV2.S vaccination and SARS-CoV-2 variants. This table comes from immunoSEQ multiplex PCR, and its TCRdb copy is limited to in-frame clones, with some not included. The sample has hundreds of thousands of clones; around nine tenths are singletons. Treatment noted: approximately 18 received Ad26.COV2.S at low or high dose, single or two shots; 5 received placebo; per-sample allocation not given. Day 63 after the first vaccine or placebo injection was the time point for sampling. The material sequenced was peripheral blood, taken in a trial of Ad26.COV2.S vaccine versus placebo. These receptors originate from a person aged 18 to 65 who received the Ad26.COV2.S COVID-19 vaccine or a placebo.

This chain links TRBV6-5 with TRBJ2-1; D not resolved. This CDR3 has 13 residues. V was clipped by 5 bases and J by 4 bases, with 9 bases between them. Germline V gives CDR1 MNHEY, CDR2 SVGAGI. CDR3 coding DNA: TGTGCCAGCAGTACCTCTATGTACAATGAGCAGTTCTTC. The encoded protein is CASSTSMYNEQFF.

V is TRBV7-9 and J is TRBJ2-7; no clear D. CDR1 SEHNR and CDR2 FQNEAQ come from the germline V gene (reference sequence). The CDR3 consists of 13 residues. V was shortened by 1 base and J by 4 bases, with 8 bases between the two germline ends. The CDR3 bases are TGTGCCAGCAGCTTAGGTACAACGTACGAGCAGTACTTC. The encoded protein is CASSLGTTYEQYF.

This clone was recorded once. The chain carries TRBV19 and TRBJ2-2; possibly TRBD1 or TRBD2 for D (7 bases each). CDR3 size: 15 residues. Trimming removed 11 bases from V and 4 bases from J, with 20 bases in between. Germline V gives CDR1 LNHDA, CDR2 SQIVND (reference sequence). The CDR3 DNA is TGTGCCTCCCAGAGGGAGGGACAGATCACCGGGGAGCTGTTTTTT. Translation: CASQREGQITGELFF.

The chain carries TRBV5-1 and TRBJ1-2; TRBD1 aligns across 7 bases. CDR3 length equals 16 residues. Germline assignment: CDR1 SGHRS and CDR2 YFSETQ. V dropped 4 bases and J dropped 4; count of bases not matched to a gene: 13. In DNA, the CDR3 is TGCGCCAGCAGCGCGAGTACAGGGGTCAGGATCTATGGCTACACCTTC. Translation: CASSASTGVRIYGYTF.

This clone has just one count. In DNA form, the CDR3 reads TGTGCCAGCTCACCGAGGTTCATAGCGGGGAGTGAGCCCGGGGATACGCAGTATTTT. Translating it yields CASSPRFIAGSEPGDTQYF. The V and J genes are TRBV18 and TRBJ2-3; 8 bases line up with TRBD2. Germline CDR1 is KGHSH and CDR2 is LQKENI. The CDR3 covers 19 residues. Trimming removed 3 bases from V and 6 bases from J; junction bases left unmatched: 20.

This chain joins TRBV7-2 and TRBJ2-5; D call uncertain. Germline values: CDR1 SGHTA, CDR2 FQGNSA. The CDR3 spans 14 residues. V lost 7 bases to trimming and J lost 4 bases, with 16 bases between them. The CDR3 sequence: CASTLVESRETQYF. CDR3 DNA sequence: TGTGCCAGCACCTTGGTGGAAAGTCGAGAGACCCAGTACTTC.

In this sample, this clone turned up once. The CDR3 DNA follows: TGTGCCAGCAGCTTAGCAGGGAACCCTGAACAGTCTGGAGCTTTCTTT. Translated: CASSLAGNPEQSGAFF. The chain recombines TRBV7-9 with TRBJ1-1, with unresolved D. This CDR3 is built from 16 residues. The V gene lost 0 bases and the J gene lost 10 bases, with 21 bases spanning the gap. Germline V gene data show CDR1 as SEHNR and CDR2 as FQNEAQ (reference sequence).

The CDR3 coding sequence is TGTGCCAGCAGTTTCACAGGGGGGGGCGCTGAAGCTTTCTTT. It translates to CASSFTGGGAEAFF. The chain combines TRBV6-5 with TRBJ1-1; 8 bases match TRBD1. The CDR3 is 14 residues long. The V and J ends lost 4 bases and 6 bases, in that order; junction bases with no gene match: 7. CDR1 is MNHEY, CDR2 SVGAGI, per germline.

V usage is TRBV7-2 and J usage is TRBJ2-1; no clear D. This CDR3 contains 13 residues. V was trimmed by 3 bases and J by 1 base, leaving 4 bases between them. From germline, CDR1 is SGHTA and CDR2 FQGNSA. The CDR3, as DNA: TGTGCCAGCAGCTTTGAGTCCTACAATGAGCAGTTCTTC. It yields the protein CASSFESYNEQFF.

The chain uses TRBV5-5 and TRBJ2-2, with D unclear. The CDR3 is made up of 16 amino acids. Germline V gives CDR1 SGHKS, CDR2 YYEKEE (reference sequence). V lost 6 bases, J lost 0 bases, and 15 bases lay in between. CDR3 region: CASNNPLLPNTGELFF. The CDR3 DNA sequence: TGTGCCAGCAACAACCCATTACTACCGAACACCGGGGAGCTGTTTTTT.

The chain joins TRBV20-1 to TRBJ2-7, with unresolved D. CDR1 is DFQATT, CDR2 SNEGSKA, per germline (reference sequence). The CDR3 has 10 residues. V lost 6 bases and J lost 5, with 8 bases in between. CDR3 loop: CSARTHEQYF. CDR3 nucleotide sequence: TGCAGTGCCAGGACCCACGAGCAGTACTTC.

The chain employs TRBV5-1 and TRBJ2-3; TRBD2 matches at 10 bases. CDR1 and CDR2 (germline): SGHRS, YFSETQ. V dropped 4 bases and J dropped 2; count of bases not matched to a gene: 10. This CDR3 region has 17 residues. The CDR3 coding sequence is TGCGCCAGCAGCACTCCCGGGACTAGCGTCGACACAGATACGCAGTATTTT. Its translation is CASSTPGTSVDTDTQYF.

The chain uses TRBV12-3 or TRBV12-4 and TRBJ1-1; no clear D gene. CDR3 length equals 13 residues. Trimming shortened V by 3 bases and J by 1 base, and 6 bases separated the two germline ends. In DNA form, the CDR3 reads TGTGCCAGCAGTTTGGCCTGGAACACTGAAGCTTTCTTT. This gives the protein CASSLAWNTEAFF.

The chain employs TRBV21-1 and TRBJ2-5. TRBV21-1 counts as a pseudogene. The CDR3 covers 14 residues. This chain's CDR3 is CASSITARPETQYF. CDR3 bases: TGTGCCAGCAGCATTACAGCGCGCCCGGAGACCCAGTACTTC.

The genes are TRBV5-6 and TRBJ1-5; no firm D call. The germline CDR1 and CDR2 sequences are SGHDT and YYEEEE. Between the trimmed V and J ends, which lost 2 bases and 9 bases, there was a span of 12 bases. This CDR3 spans 13 amino acids. Here the CDR3 reads CASSFQASRPQHF. DNA for the CDR3: TGTGCCAGCAGCTTCCAGGCAAGTCGGCCCCAGCATTTT.

The rearrangement links TRBV29-1 to TRBJ2-6, with D unresolved. CDR1 and CDR2 (germline): SQVTM, ANQGSEA. Trimming pared 0 bases from V and 0 bases from J, leaving 9 bases between. The CDR3 loop spans 16 amino acids. CDR3 region: CSVEDPHSSGANVLTF. In DNA, the CDR3 is TGCAGCGTTGAAGATCCCCATAGCTCTGGGGCCAACGTCCTGACTTTC.

This sequence joins TRBV5-1 and TRBJ2-7; possibly TRBD2 for D (5 bases). Germline V gene lookup returns CDR1 SGHRS and CDR2 YFSETQ. The CDR3 extends over 13 amino acids. V lost 0 bases and J 7 bases, leaving 11 bases between the germline ends. DNA for the CDR3: TGCGCCAGCAGCTTGGAAGGACCGGGGGAGCAGTACTTC. This codes for CASSLEGPGEQYF. The full variable domain, completed using reference TRBV5-1 and TRBJ2-7, is KAGVTQTPRYLIKTRGQQVTLSCSPISGHRSVSWYQQTPGQGLQFLFEYFSETQRNKGNFPGRFSGRQFSNSRSEMNVSTLELGDSALYLCASSLEGPGEQYFGPGTRLTVT.

The chain employs TRBV20-1 and TRBJ1-5; 8 nucleotides agree with TRBD1. J was trimmed by 5 bases and V by 6 bases; bases with no gene match: 12. Germline V gives CDR1 DFQATT, CDR2 SNEGSKA (reference sequence). The CDR3 is 15 amino acids. The CDR3 region is CSASVIGQGDQPQHF. The CDR3, as DNA: TGCAGTGCGAGTGTCATCGGACAGGGCGATCAGCCCCAGCATTTT.